Listed here are 12 T cell receptor beta chains from one sample, sequenced in a study of T-cell reconstitution after alpha-beta-depleted transplantation in children. Preparing the TCRbeta library involved the use of unique molecular identifiers. Each CDR3 protein is one row after TCRdb ran MiXCR on the PCR reads. The top ten hold 36% of the sample, which has 530,000 or so distinct CDR3 sequences, more than 20% seen once. Specimen: PBMCs, collected before TCRalphabeta/CD19-depleted stem cell transplant. Receptor source: a boy under two years old with Wiskott-Aldrich syndrome, due to receive a stem cell transplant.

V gene TRBV5-1 combines with J gene TRBJ1-1; D may be TRBD1 (5 bases). V was shortened by 0 bases and J by 0 bases, with 12 bases between the two germline ends. Germline loops: CDR1 SGHRS, CDR2 YFSETQ. This CDR3 is built from 16 residues. The CDR3 is CASSLALPGVNTEAFF. In nucleotides, the CDR3 is TGCGCCAGCAGCTTGGCCCTCCCGGGGGTGAACACTGAAGCTTTCTTT. Filled out from reference TRBV5-1 and TRBJ1-1, the complete variable domain reads KAGVTQTPRYLIKTRGQQVTLSCSPISGHRSVSWYQQTPGQGLQFLFEYFSETQRNKGNFPGRFSGRQFSNSRSEMNVSTLELGDSALYLCASSLALPGVNTEAFFGQGTRLTVV.

The chain carries TRBV12-3 or TRBV12-4 and TRBJ2-5, with TRBD2 matching over 8 bases. The J segment lost 5 bases and the V segment lost 8 bases, leaving 22 bases of the junction unmatched. CDR3 length: 18 amino acids. The CDR3 coding sequence is TGTGCCAGCCAAAAAAGCCATCATGAAGCGGGAGAACGTGAGACCCAGTACTTC. This translates into CASQKSHHEAGERETQYF.

The CDR3 spells CASSLGVIGNTDTQYF. The CDR3 nucleotides are TGTGCCAGCAGTTTAGGGGTAATAGGAAACACAGATACGCAGTATTTT. The chain has TRBV28 and TRBJ2-3; D is undetermined. This CDR3 has 16 residues. Trimming cost V 2 bases and J 2 bases, with 14 bases left between them. Germline V gene sequence: CDR1 MDHEN, CDR2 SYDVKM.

The genes are TRBV5-6 and TRBJ2-7, with 9 bases identical to TRBD1. Germline loops: CDR1 SGHDT, CDR2 YYEEEE. CDR3 length: 14 amino acids. V dropped 7 bases and J dropped 4; count of bases not matched to a gene: 9. The CDR3 region has the DNA TGTGCCAGCGGGTTCCAAGACAGGGGGTACGAGCAGTACTTC. Translating gives CASGFQDRGYEQYF.

The rearrangement joins TRBV20-1 to TRBJ2-1; TRBD2 aligns across 8 bases. From germline, CDR1 is DFQATT and CDR2 SNEGSKA (reference sequence). CDR3 length equals 13 residues. The ends lost 3 bases at V and 9 bases at J; junction bases unmatched: 7. CDR3 residues: CSASRLAGGEQFF. CDR3 nucleotide sequence: TGCAGTGCTAGTCGGCTAGCGGGCGGTGAGCAGTTCTTC.

This clonotype was detected only a few times. J is TRBJ1-3 and V is TRBV5-1; D is uncertain. The CDR3 spans 17 residues. V gave up 3 bases and J gave up 3 bases, with 19 bases separating them. CDR1 is SGHRS, CDR2 YFSETQ, per germline. CDR3 bases: TGCGCCAGCAGCTCATTGCCGTTGGGTGAGATTGGAAACACCATATATTTT. Its translation is CASSSLPLGEIGNTIYF.

This clonotype was observed a handful of times. The rearrangement joins TRBV9 to TRBJ2-2; no definite D call. Between the trimmed V and J ends, which lost 0 bases and 6 bases, there was a span of 9 bases. This CDR3 contains 14 residues. Germline V gene lookup returns CDR1 SGDLS and CDR2 YYNGEE. The CDR3 sequence: CASSVEGGPGELFF. DNA of the CDR3: TGTGCCAGCAGCGTAGAAGGCGGCCCCGGGGAGCTGTTTTTT.

This clonotype has more than one count but fewer than ten. This chain joins TRBV10-3 and TRBJ1-1; 9 positions match TRBD1. Germline lookup yields CDR1 ENHRY and CDR2 SYGVKD. This CDR3 contains 16 residues. J was trimmed by 1 base and V by 6 bases; bases with no gene match: 9. The CDR3 loop is CAIRPGQGRENTEAFF. The CDR3 DNA follows: TGTGCCATCAGACCCGGACAGGGGCGAGAGAACACTGAAGCTTTCTTT.

CDR3 DNA sequence: TGTGCCAGCAGTTGGACAGGCTCGGGGGAGCAGTACTTC. Protein: CASSWTGSGEQYF. The rearrangement uses TRBV5-6 and TRBJ2-7; 7 nucleotides match TRBD1. Looked up from germline, CDR1 is SGHDT and CDR2 is YYEEEE. V lost 5 bases and J lost 7; bases outside the gene matches: 9. This CDR3 is built from 13 residues.

This clonotype was seen only a few times. The rearrangement links TRBV11-2 to TRBJ2-5, with D possibly matching TRBD1 (6 bases). The CDR3 sequence is 12 residues long. The V gene lost 5 bases and the J gene lost 5 bases, with 9 bases spanning the gap. Germline V gene data show CDR1 as SGHAT and CDR2 as FQNNGV. CDR3 amino acids: CASSGQGETQYF. CDR3 nucleotide sequence: TGTGCCAGCAGCGGGCAGGGGGAGACCCAGTACTTC.

The rearrangement uses TRBV20-1 and TRBJ2-5; D assignment may be TRBD1 or TRBD2 (5 bases each). Trimming removed 5 bases at V and 4 bases at J, with 14 bases between. The CDR3 loop spans 13 amino acids. From germline, CDR1 is DFQATT and CDR2 SNEGSKA (reference sequence). Written as DNA, the CDR3 is TGCAGTGCTGGGACCGAATGGAGAGAGACCCAGTACTTC. This encodes CSAGTEWRETQYF.

The genes are TRBV5-1 and TRBJ1-3, with D perhaps TRBD1 (5 bases). The length of the CDR3 is 17 residues. The germline CDR1 and CDR2 sequences are SGHRS and YFSETQ. The ends were cut back, 3 bases at V and 0 bases at J, with 16 bases in the middle. The CDR3 sequence: CASSSGQTRHSGNTIYF. Written as DNA, the CDR3 is TGCGCCAGCAGCTCCGGACAAACGAGACACTCTGGAAACACCATATATTTT.